These 24 T cell receptor beta chains originate from one sample sequenced in a study of blood T cell dynamics during melanoma immunotherapy (dated by TCRdb to about 2020). Taken with the paper, the label for time point translates to: pre-treatment baseline. Library prep was done by the immunoSEQ multiplex PCR assay. Sourced from immuneACCESS, this table was stored by TCRdb with only in-frame sequences that have V and J called. A share of the clones is absent; for the studies checked, an unresolved V gene accounts for under half, and the remainder has no known explanation. Across this sample there are roughly 16,000 clones, with about 80% seen only once. The ten largest account for more than 6.5% of the sample. The starting material was blood, obtained from a patient treated with checkpoint blockade. The receptors were gathered from a human donor with melanoma.

As regards this clone: A read error may account for a junction end that differs from germline. The rearrangement joins TRBV7-7 to TRBJ2-7; D not certain. Germline V gene sequence: CDR1 SSHAT, CDR2 FNYEAQ (reference sequence). This CDR3 has 13 amino acids. CDR3 amino acids: CASSLDLTYEQYF. CDR3 in DNA: TGTGCTAGCAGCTTAGACCTTACCTACGAGCAGTACTTC.

This clone has a handful of counts. The chain couples TRBV28 to TRBJ2-4; unclear D gene. Germline CDR1 reads MDHEN; CDR2 reads SYDVKM. Trimming took off 6 bases at V and 0 bases at J, with 12 bases between the two ends. The CDR3 has 15 residues. The CDR3 coding sequence is TGTGCCAGCAGCCCCCTTGAGTTAGCCAAAAACATTCAGTACTTC. Amino acids: CASSPLELAKNIQYF.

The V call is TRBV19, the J call TRBJ2-6, with D possibly called TRBD1 or TRBD2 (5 bases each). The germline gives CDR1 LNHDA, CDR2 SQIVND (reference sequence). CDR3 length: 17 amino acids. V lost 6 bases, J lost 0 bases, and 15 bases lay in between. In DNA form, the CDR3 reads TGTGCCAGTAGACCCGGGACGCACATCTCTGGGGCCAACGTCCTGACTTTC. It is translated as CASRPGTHISGANVLTF.

The chain employs TRBV10-3 and TRBJ2-5, with a possible D match to TRBD1 (7 bases). Per the germline V gene, CDR1 is ENHRY and CDR2 is SYGVKD. This CDR3 spans 15 amino acids. Trimming took off 3 bases at V and 5 bases at J, with 16 bases between the two ends. This CDR3 reads CAISEGAGGGETQYF. The DNA of the CDR3 is TGTGCCATCAGTGAAGGGGCAGGGGGAGGCGAGACCCAGTACTTC.

This chain links TRBV5-6 with TRBJ2-5; a weak D match, TRBD1 (5 bases). Trimming removed 0 bases from V and 2 bases from J, with 8 bases in between. Germline V lookup: CDR1 SGHDT, CDR2 YYEEEE. This CDR3 region has 14 residues. The CDR3 region has the DNA TGTGCCAGCAGCTTGGGGGGCGGTCAAGAGACCCAGTACTTC. This gives the protein CASSLGGGQETQYF. Full variable domain (outside the CDR3, taken from reference TRBV5-6 and TRBJ2-5): DAGVTQSPTHLIKTRGQQVTLRCSPKSGHDTVSWYQQALGQGPQFIFQYYEEEERQRGNFPDRFSGHQFPNYSSELNVNALLLGDSALYLCASSLGGGQETQYFGPGTRLLVL.

The chain has TRBV5-4 and TRBJ1-1, with D perhaps matching TRBD1 (5 bases). This CDR3 is 13 amino acids long. Germline V gene data show CDR1 as SGHNT and CDR2 as YYREEE (reference sequence). V shed 4 bases and J shed 0 bases, with 7 bases lying between them. CDR3 loop: CASSRQLNTEAFF. In DNA, the CDR3 is TGTGCCAGCAGCCGACAGCTGAACACTGAAGCTTTCTTT.

In its sample, this clone was seen a few times. The chain links TRBV28 to TRBJ2-7; 9 nucleotides line up with TRBD1. J gave up 4 bases and V 7 bases, and 14 bases lay outside the gene matches. This CDR3 region has 16 residues. Germline V gives CDR1 MDHEN, CDR2 SYDVKM. CDR3: CASKKTGTGFYYEQYF. The CDR3 DNA sequence: TGTGCCAGCAAAAAAACAGGGACAGGGTTTTATTACGAGCAGTACTTC.

The J gene is TRBJ1-1, the V gene TRBV9; D remains unclear. This CDR3 is built from 13 residues. V lost 1 base to trimming and J lost 1 base, with 5 bases between them. Per the germline V gene, CDR1 is SGDLS and CDR2 is YYNGEE. CDR3 protein: CASSVRPNTEAFF. The CDR3 DNA is TGTGCCAGCAGCGTACGACCGAACACTGAAGCTTTCTTT. Full variable domain (missing parts from reference TRBV9 and TRBJ1-1): DSGVTQTPKHLITATGQRVTLRCSPRSGDLSVYWYQQSLDQGLQFLIQYYNGEERAKGNILERFSAQQFPDLHSELNLSSLELGDSALYFCASSVRPNTEAFFGQGTRLTVV.

V usage is TRBV4-1 and J usage is TRBJ2-1; possibly TRBD2 for D (5 bases). CDR3 length equals 15 residues. Trimming pared 4 bases from V and 5 bases from J, leaving 15 bases between. In germline, CDR1 is MGHRA, CDR2 YSYEKL. This chain's CDR3 is CASSLVDERHNEQFF. CDR3 sequence (DNA): TGCGCCAGCAGCCTGGTTGACGAGCGGCACAATGAGCAGTTCTTC.

The V gene is TRBV7-2, the J gene TRBJ1-1, with 7 bases that match TRBD1. The CDR3 spans 14 residues. The J segment lost 4 bases and the V segment lost 7 bases, leaving 9 bases of the junction unmatched. The V gene's germline CDR1 is SGHTA and CDR2 FQGNSA. The CDR3 nucleotides read TGTGCCAGCACCCCCGACAGGGTGGGCACTGAAGCTTTCTTT. Protein sequence: CASTPDRVGTEAFF.

The chain recombines TRBV9 with TRBJ2-6; a possible D gene is TRBD2 (5 bases). The V and J ends lost 4 bases and 0 bases respectively, with 14 bases between them. Germline CDR1 SGDLS, CDR2 YYNGEE. The CDR3 runs to 17 residues. CDR3 sequence reads: CASSTPKEVSGANVLTF. The CDR3 coding sequence is TGTGCCAGCAGCACCCCCAAGGAGGTCTCTGGGGCCAACGTCCTGACTTTC.

The V gene is TRBV5-6, the J gene TRBJ2-5, with 12 bases matching TRBD2. V shed 0 bases, J shed 3 bases, and the junction held 9 bases outside the gene matches. The CDR3 is 18 amino acids. The germline gives CDR1 SGHDT, CDR2 YYEEEE. In DNA, the CDR3 is TGTGCCAGCAGCTTGGCCGGACTAGCGGGATGGGTAAAAGAGACCCAGTACTTC. Its translation: CASSLAGLAGWVKETQYF.

The V gene is TRBV5-1, the J gene TRBJ2-5; TRBD2 matches at 8 bases. Looked up from germline, CDR1 is SGHRS and CDR2 is YFSETQ. V lost 6 bases and J lost 5; bases outside the gene matches: 12. This CDR3 spans 15 amino acids. The CDR3, as DNA: TGCGCCAGCAATGTGGCGGGAGGATCCGCGGAGACCCAGTACTTC. It is translated as CASNVAGGSAETQYF.

The gene calls are TRBV5-5 and TRBJ1-6, with TRBD1 as a possible D gene (5 bases). V gave up 2 bases and J gave up 8 bases, with 20 bases separating them. Per the germline V gene, CDR1 is SGHKS and CDR2 is YYEKEE (reference sequence). The CDR3 consists of 17 residues. Written as DNA, the CDR3 is TGTGCCAGCAGCTTTCCCGGTCCCGGACAAGGATATTCACCCCTCCACTTT. It codes for CASSFPGPGQGYSPLHF.

The chain links TRBV11-3 to TRBJ2-5; no definite D call. The CDR3 loop spans 14 amino acids. CDR1 is SGHNT, CDR2 YENEEA, per germline. Trimming pared 1 base from V and 0 bases from J, leaving 6 bases between. Here the CDR3 DNA reads TGTGCCAGCAGCTTAGTGTGGGACCAAGAGACCCAGTACTTC. It is translated as CASSLVWDQETQYF.

The chain recombines TRBV5-1 with TRBJ2-1; maybe TRBD1 (6 bases). Germline CDR1 SGHRS, CDR2 YFSETQ. V lost 0 bases to trimming and J lost 3 bases, with 13 bases between them. This CDR3 has 16 amino acids. The CDR3 is CASSLGWTAIYNEQFF. The CDR3 DNA sequence: TGCGCCAGCAGCTTGGGGTGGACAGCCATCTACAATGAGCAGTTCTTC.

CDR3 sequence reads: CASSTGEASFGETQYF. Written as DNA, the CDR3 is TGTGCCAGCAGCACAGGGGAGGCTTCTTTTGGGGAGACCCAGTACTTC. The gene calls are TRBV2 and TRBJ2-5; a weak D match, TRBD1 (7 bases). CDR3 size: 16 residues. CDR1 SNHLY and CDR2 FYNNEI come from the germline V gene. V was trimmed by 6 bases and J by 5 bases, leaving 22 bases between them.

The chain employs TRBV30 and TRBJ1-4, with D possibly TRBD1 on 5 matching bases. Germline V lookup: CDR1 GTSNPN, CDR2 SVGIG (reference sequence). The V end lost 2 bases, the J end lost 0 bases, and 10 bases lay between the germline ends. There are 15 residues in the CDR3. CDR3 coding DNA: TGTGCCTGGAGTAAACAGGTTGCAACTAATGAAAAACTGTTTTTT. Its protein is CAWSKQVATNEKLFF.

V usage is TRBV7-2 and J usage is TRBJ1-6; TRBD1 matches at 7 bases. The CDR3 has 15 amino acids. Per the germline V gene, CDR1 is SGHTA and CDR2 is FQGNSA. V dropped 0 bases and J dropped 8; count of bases not matched to a gene: 4. The CDR3 sequence: CASSLATGLDSPLHF. The CDR3 DNA sequence: TGTGCCAGCAGCTTAGCGACAGGGCTGGATTCACCCCTCCACTTT.

This sequence joins TRBV29-1 and TRBJ1-1, with D perhaps TRBD1 (6 bases). The CDR3 has 14 amino acids. V lost 5 bases and J 1 base, leaving 14 bases between the germline ends. Germline V lookup: CDR1 SQVTM, CDR2 ANQGSEA. This CDR3 is CSVYGMTGNTEAFF. The CDR3 region has the DNA TGCAGCGTTTACGGTATGACAGGGAACACTGAAGCTTTCTTT.

This clone was detected only once. The CDR3 DNA follows: TGCGCCAGCAGCCAAGATCTAAGTAACAGGGGAATTGGAAACACCATATATTTT. Its translation: CASSQDLSNRGIGNTIYF. The rearrangement links TRBV4-3 to TRBJ1-3; 7 nucleotides line up with TRBD1. CDR1 and CDR2 (germline): LGHNA, YSLEER. The CDR3 consists of 18 residues. J was trimmed by 3 bases and V by 0 bases; bases with no gene match: 11.

The gene calls are TRBV5-5 and TRBJ2-7, with D perhaps assigned TRBD1 or TRBD2 (5 bases each). This CDR3 contains 13 residues. The germline gives CDR1 SGHKS, CDR2 YYEKEE (reference sequence). Trimming pared 4 bases from V and 6 bases from J, leaving 14 bases between. The CDR3 region is CASSGRTRGEQYF. The CDR3 region has the DNA TGTGCCAGCAGCGGTCGGACACGGGGCGAGCAGTACTTC. Full variable domain (rest looked up from reference TRBV5-5 and TRBJ2-7): DAGVTQSPTHLIKTRGQQVTLRCSPISGHKSVSWYQQVLGQGPQFIFQYYEKEERGRGNFPDRFSARQFPNYSSELNVNALLLGDSALYLCASSGRTRGEQYFGPGTRLTVT.

This clone has a handful of counts. The gene calls are TRBV6-5 and TRBJ2-7; D possibly corresponds to TRBD2 (6 bases). V shed 7 bases and J shed 3 bases, with 16 bases lying between them. Germline lookup yields CDR1 MNHEY and CDR2 SVGAGI. This CDR3 has 14 amino acids. CDR3 sequence (DNA): TGTGCCAGCATGAGCGGGTCCTCTATCTACGAGCAGTACTTC. Encoded protein: CASMSGSSIYEQYF.

The table lists this clone with a count of one. The chain is built from TRBV14 and TRBJ2-1; possibly TRBD2 for D (6 bases). This CDR3 region has 19 residues. Germline lookup yields CDR1 SGHDN and CDR2 FVKESK. The germline V and J ends were trimmed by 4 bases and 0 bases, with 22 bases remaining between them. CDR3 in DNA: TGTGCCAGCAGCCCCTCCGGGACTTTACTGGCTAGCTCCTACAATGAGCAGTTCTTC. Its protein is CASSPSGTLLASSYNEQFF.